This T cell receptor (beta chain) was found in a study of PD-1 blockade in classical Hodgkin lymphoma. The study's findings and limits: Patients with a complete response exhibited baseline diversity comparable to newly diagnosed patients. Later analyses included only patients treated at least 1 year post-ASCT. Undefined causes, possibly disease activity or prior therapy, underlie the repertoire differences. Baseline TCR diversity was reportedly lower in newly diagnosed patients than healthy donors.

Produced via immunoSEQ multiplex PCR; TCRdb's table is partial and in-frame only. The sample lists approximately 110,000 clones, approximately 90% occurring once. Time point indicated: cycle 4 day 1 (C4D1), after 6 weeks of nivolumab. Relapse was seen in all patients after autologous stem cell transplantation, and brentuximab vedotin exposure was variable. The CDR3 runs to 15 residues. Germline assignment: CDR1 SGHKS and CDR2 YYEKEE (reference sequence). Trimming removed 2 bases at V and 0 bases at J, with 11 bases between. Regarding this clone: Its antigen remains unknown.

The chain uses TRBV5-5 and TRBJ1-1; D uncertain. This sequence originates from a human donor with classical Hodgkin lymphoma. The input for sequencing was peripheral blood mononuclear cells (PBMCs), taken before the fourth cycle of nivolumab. This CDR3 reads CASSFSTALNTEAFF. CDR3 bases: TGTGCCAGCAGCTTCTCTACAGCATTGAACACTGAAGCTTTCTTT. Variable domain in full (rest from reference TRBV5-5 and TRBJ1-1): DAGVTQSPTHLIKTRGQQVTLRCSPISGHKSVSWYQQVLGQGPQFIFQYYEKEERGRGNFPDRFSARQFPNYSSELNVNALLLGDSALYLCASSFSTALNTEAFFGQGTRLTVV.